Below, 9 T cell receptor beta chains from the same sample are listed, as sequenced in a study of blood T cell repertoires in COVID-19. Libraries were prepared by immunoSEQ multiplex PCR; TCRdb keeps only in-frame clonotypes and omits some of them. The data show over 250,000 clones, around 87% seen once. What was sequenced was PBMCs or T cells enriched from blood (not recorded which). The receptors were gathered from a woman in her twenties or thirties who had recovered from COVID-19.

The rearrangement uses TRBV5-1 and TRBJ2-3; 10 bases map to TRBD1. Looked up from germline, CDR1 is SGHRS and CDR2 is YFSETQ. V lost 5 bases to trimming and J lost 0 bases; unmatched junction nucleotides: 12. This CDR3 spans 18 amino acids. The CDR3 loop is CASSIGQGVYSSTDTQYF. The CDR3 nucleotides are TGCGCCAGCAGTATTGGACAGGGGGTTTATTCTAGCACAGATACGCAGTATTTT.

The chain employs TRBV7-9 and TRBJ2-6; maybe TRBD1 (5 bases). The germline V and J ends were trimmed by 1 base and 2 bases, with 12 bases remaining between them. The CDR3 contains 17 residues. Germline CDR1 reads SEHNR; CDR2 reads FQNEAQ (reference sequence). The CDR3 sequence is CASSLETSGTGANVLTF. As DNA, the CDR3 is TGTGCCAGCAGCTTAGAGACCTCAGGGACTGGGGCCAACGTCCTGACTTTC.

This clone was seen a few times. The rearrangement links TRBV2 to TRBJ2-7; possible D gene TRBD1, 6 bases. The germline CDR1 and CDR2 sequences are SNHLY and FYNNEI. The V end was cut by 4 bases, the J end by 2 bases, with 15 bases between. The CDR3 totals 15 residues. The CDR3 spells CASSGRRGLPYEQYF. CDR3 coding DNA: TGTGCCAGCAGTGGGCGCAGGGGTCTTCCCTACGAGCAGTACTTC.

This clone occurred a few times. The chain carries TRBV5-1 and TRBJ2-2; possible D gene TRBD1, 6 bases. Germline V gene lookup returns CDR1 SGHRS and CDR2 YFSETQ. The V end lost 2 bases, the J end lost 2 bases, and 10 bases lay between the germline ends. CDR3 length: 15 residues. For the CDR3, the DNA is TGCGCCAGCAGCTTTCAGGGGTACAACACCGGGGAGCTGTTTTTT. Translation: CASSFQGYNTGELFF.

V usage is TRBV6-5 and J usage is TRBJ1-2; 8 nucleotides align to TRBD1. Germline loops: CDR1 MNHEY, CDR2 SVGAGI. V shed 2 bases and J 7 bases; nucleotides not matched to a gene: 6. This CDR3 region has 14 residues. The CDR3 DNA is TGTGCCAGCAGTTACAATCAGGGGGCGTCTGGCTACACCTTC. Its protein is CASSYNQGASGYTF.

V usage is TRBV4-1 and J usage is TRBJ1-3, with a weak D call TRBD1 (6 bases). V was clipped by 3 bases and J by 1 base, with 19 bases between them. The CDR3 runs to 18 residues. Germline CDR1 and CDR2: MGHRA and YSYEKL. CDR3 coding DNA: TGCGCCAGCAGCCACATCGGGACACCCCACGGGTCTGGAAACACCATATATTTT. Its protein product is CASSHIGTPHGSGNTIYF.

J is TRBJ1-5 and V is TRBV5-1; D might be TRBD1 (6 bases). CDR1 and CDR2 from the germline V gene are SGHRS and YFSETQ. Trimming cost V 5 bases and J 1 base, with 16 bases left between them. The CDR3 is made up of 16 amino acids. CDR3 sequence: CASSPGDRRSNQPQHF. CDR3 in DNA: TGCGCCAGCAGTCCCGGAGACAGGAGAAGCAATCAGCCCCAGCATTTT. The entire variable domain, with the rest obtained from reference TRBV5-1 and TRBJ1-5, is as follows: KAGVTQTPRYLIKTRGQQVTLSCSPISGHRSVSWYQQTPGQGLQFLFEYFSETQRNKGNFPGRFSGRQFSNSRSEMNVSTLELGDSALYLCASSPGDRRSNQPQHFGDGTRLSIL.

The CDR3 nucleotides read TGCGCCAGCAGCTTGTATACAGGGATGATCACTGAAGCTTTCTTT. Encoded protein: CASSLYTGMITEAFF. V is TRBV5-1 and J is TRBJ1-1, with D maybe TRBD1 (6 bases). This CDR3 is 15 amino acids long. CDR1 and CDR2 from the germline V gene are SGHRS and YFSETQ. V gave up 1 base and J gave up 4 bases, with 14 bases separating them.

The chain combines TRBV3-1 (or the pseudogene TRBV3-2) with TRBJ1-1; TRBD1 matches 7 bases. The ends lost 1 base at V and 11 bases at J; junction bases unmatched: 7. Germline values: CDR1 LGHDT, CDR2 YNNKEL (reference sequence). CDR3 length equals 13 residues. The CDR3 nucleotides are TGTGCCAGCAGCCAAGTGCACGGGACAGCGGCTTTCTTT. Protein: CASSQVHGTAAFF.